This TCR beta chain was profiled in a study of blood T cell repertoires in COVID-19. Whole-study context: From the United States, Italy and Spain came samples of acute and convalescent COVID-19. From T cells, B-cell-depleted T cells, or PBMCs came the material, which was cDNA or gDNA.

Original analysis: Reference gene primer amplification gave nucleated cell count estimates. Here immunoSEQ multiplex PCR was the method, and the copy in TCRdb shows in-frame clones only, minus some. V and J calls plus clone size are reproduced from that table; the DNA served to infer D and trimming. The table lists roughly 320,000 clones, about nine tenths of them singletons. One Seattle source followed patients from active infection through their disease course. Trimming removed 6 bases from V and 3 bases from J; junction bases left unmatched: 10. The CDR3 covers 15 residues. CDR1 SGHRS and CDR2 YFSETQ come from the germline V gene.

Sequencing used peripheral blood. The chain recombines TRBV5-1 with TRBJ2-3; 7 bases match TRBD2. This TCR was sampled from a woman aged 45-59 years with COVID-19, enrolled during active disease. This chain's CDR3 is CASILTSPETDTQYF. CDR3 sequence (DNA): TGCGCCAGCATCCTGACTAGCCCGGAGACAGATACGCAGTATTTT. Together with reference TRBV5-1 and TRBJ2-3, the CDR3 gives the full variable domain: KAGVTQTPRYLIKTRGQQVTLSCSPISGHRSVSWYQQTPGQGLQFLFEYFSETQRNKGNFPGRFSGRQFSNSRSEMNVSTLELGDSALYLCASILTSPETDTQYFGPGTRLTVL.